This entry lists 27 T cell receptor beta chains sequenced from one sample in a study of cytomegalovirus exposure and HLA in healthy donors. Vbeta (60) and Jbeta (13) primers were used in the PCR. Profiled with immunoSEQ multiplex PCR; TCRdb holds only in-frame clones, not every one. The sample consists of approximately 190,000 clones, about 84% of them appearing once. Sequencing used PBMCs. Receptor source: a man over 45 in good health and CMV-seronegative.

The V gene is TRBV27, the J gene TRBJ2-5, with D tentatively TRBD1 (5 bases). Trimming shortened V by 1 base and J by 4 bases, and 7 bases separated the two germline ends. Germline V gives CDR1 MNHEY, CDR2 SMNVEV (reference sequence). CDR3 size: 13 residues. DNA for the CDR3: TGTGCCAGCAGTTTATTAGGGGCAGAGACCCAGTACTTC. Protein product: CASSLLGAETQYF.

The genes are TRBV6-1 and TRBJ2-5, with 8 positions matching TRBD1. V shed 3 bases and J 5 bases; nucleotides not matched to a gene: 2. Germline V lookup: CDR1 MNHNS, CDR2 SASEGT. The CDR3 is 13 residues long. In nucleotides, the CDR3 is TGTGCCAGCAGTGAGCAGGGGGCGGAGACCCAGTACTTC. This gives the protein CASSEQGAETQYF.

This sequence joins TRBV30 and TRBJ2-7; TRBD1 matches 9 bases. The germline V gene has CDR1 GTSNPN and CDR2 SVGIG (reference sequence). After removal of 7 bases from V and 1 base from J, the junction contained 2 bases not matched to a gene. This CDR3 spans 12 amino acids. The CDR3 reads CALQGASYEQYF. CDR3 nucleotide sequence: TGTGCCTTACAGGGGGCGTCCTACGAGCAGTACTTC.

This chain links TRBV6-5 with TRBJ2-7, with D possibly TRBD1 on 6 matching bases. The CDR3 is 12 residues long. V lost 6 bases and J lost 4, with 10 bases in between. Germline values: CDR1 MNHEY, CDR2 SVGAGI. The CDR3 sequence is CASSQGGYEQYF. CDR3 sequence (DNA): TGTGCCAGCAGCCAAGGGGGTTACGAGCAGTACTTC.

The chain employs TRBV9 and TRBJ1-3; the D is unclear. There are 15 residues in the CDR3. V was cut by 0 bases and J by 1 base, with 8 bases left in between. Per germline, CDR1 SGDLS and CDR2 YYNGEE. Here the CDR3 reads CASSVGGRSGNTIYF. CDR3 DNA: TGTGCCAGCAGCGTAGGAGGGAGGTCTGGAAACACCATATATTTT.

This clone was detected a few times. The rearrangement joins TRBV7-6 to TRBJ2-1; the D gene is possibly TRBD1 (5 bases). Germline-derived CDR1 and CDR2 are SGHVS and FNYEAQ. Trimming left V 2 bases short and J 0 bases short, with 11 bases between. The CDR3 totals 16 residues. The CDR3 sequence: CASSLLQGSSYNEQFF. CDR3 in DNA: TGTGCCAGCAGCTTACTCCAGGGAAGCTCCTACAATGAGCAGTTCTTC.

CDR3 nucleotide sequence: TGTGCCAGCAGCTCCGGGACAGGATATTCACCCCTCCACTTT. Encoded protein: CASSSGTGYSPLHF. The V call is TRBV7-8, the J call TRBJ1-6, with TRBD1 matching 8 bases. This CDR3 region has 14 residues. Germline values: CDR1 SGHVS, CDR2 FQNEAQ. V was clipped by 4 bases and J by 8 bases; unmatched bases: 4.

V is TRBV6-5 and J is TRBJ2-3, with 9 bases identical to TRBD2. The junction had 5 bases not matched to a gene; V was cut back by 9 bases and J by 4 bases. CDR1 MNHEY and CDR2 SVGAGI come from the germline V gene. This CDR3 is 13 amino acids long. The CDR3 DNA reads as TGTGCCAGTCAGCGGGGGGCCGCAGATACGCAGTATTTT. Encoded protein: CASQRGAADTQYF.

The J gene is TRBJ2-7, the V gene TRBV5-1; possibly TRBD1 for D (6 bases). The V and J ends lost 3 bases and 2 bases respectively, with 15 bases between them. Germline CDR1 reads SGHRS; CDR2 reads YFSETQ. The CDR3 is 15 amino acids. The CDR3 spells CASSWGPTGTYEQYF. DNA of the CDR3: TGCGCCAGCAGCTGGGGGCCCACAGGGACCTACGAGCAGTACTTC.

V is TRBV11-3 and J is TRBJ2-7, with D maybe TRBD2 (7 bases). Germline CDR1 and CDR2: SGHNT and YENEEA. The V end was cut by 4 bases, the J end by 5 bases, with 15 bases between. The CDR3 contains 14 residues. DNA for the CDR3: TGTGCCAGCAGCTCCCAAGGGGAGGGGGACGAGCAGTACTTC. This translates into CASSSQGEGDEQYF.

This rearrangement joins TRBV11-2 to TRBJ2-7; a weak D match, TRBD2 (5 bases). This CDR3 comprises 14 residues. Trimming took 3 bases from V and 4 from J, leaving 13 bases between them. CDR1 is SGHAT, CDR2 FQNNGV, per germline. CDR3 residues: CASSFVRGRYEQYF. The DNA of the CDR3 is TGTGCCAGCAGCTTCGTCCGGGGTCGGTACGAGCAGTACTTC.

The V and J genes are TRBV6-5 and TRBJ2-5; a weak D match, TRBD1 (5 bases). The closer fit of TRBJ2-7 to the DNA end suggests the J call may be wrong. There are 12 residues in the CDR3. Germline-derived CDR1 and CDR2 are MNHEY and SVGAGI. CDR3 coding DNA: TGTGCCAGTTCGACAGAATCCTACGAGCAGTACTTC. This translates into CASSTESYEQYF.

This clone was seen only once. This chain connects TRBV2 to TRBJ2-3; 7 nucleotides align to TRBD1. V was pared by 6 bases and J by 0 bases, with 3 bases of the junction left unmatched. The germline CDR1 and CDR2 sequences are SNHLY and FYNNEI. The CDR3 covers 14 residues. The CDR3 loop reads CASRGTASTDTQYF. In nucleotides, the CDR3 is TGTGCCAGCAGGGGGACAGCTAGCACAGATACGCAGTATTTT.

V and J are TRBV5-5 and TRBJ2-6; TRBD2 might be the D (5 bases). The CDR3 runs to 15 residues. The ends were cut back, 0 bases at V and 4 bases at J, with 8 bases in the middle. Per germline, CDR1 SGHKS and CDR2 YYEKEE (reference sequence). The CDR3 is CASSLGRTGANVLTF. The CDR3 nucleotides read TGTGCCAGCAGCTTGGGGAGGACGGGGGCCAACGTCCTGACTTTC.

This clone was detected a few times. V is TRBV27 and J is TRBJ2-2; 12 bases agree with TRBD1. J lost 6 bases, V lost 7 bases, and 6 bases had no gene match. CDR3 length: 15 amino acids. Per the germline V gene, CDR1 is MNHEY and CDR2 is SMNVEV (reference sequence). CDR3 sequence (DNA): TGTGCCAGCACCCGGGACAGGGGGCTAGCCGGGGAGCTGTTTTTT. The encoded protein is CASTRDRGLAGELFF.

This chain joins TRBV6-5 and TRBJ2-7; 7 bases agree with TRBD1. CDR1 and CDR2 (germline): MNHEY, SVGAGI. Losses at the gene ends were 5 bases for V and 0 bases for J; bases not matched to a gene: 7. This CDR3 contains 15 residues. The CDR3 is CASSARTGVSYEQYF. In DNA, the CDR3 is TGTGCCAGCAGTGCCCGGACAGGAGTCTCCTACGAGCAGTACTTC.

The rearrangement links TRBV4-1 to TRBJ2-7; 10 bases match TRBD2. CDR3 length: 15 amino acids. V trimming: 2 bases; J trimming: 1 base; junction bases outside the gene matches: 2. From germline, CDR1 is MGHRA and CDR2 YSYEKL. This CDR3 is CASSQQLAGSYEQYF. The CDR3 DNA sequence: TGCGCCAGCAGCCAACAACTAGCGGGGTCCTACGAGCAGTACTTC.

The CDR3 DNA follows: TGTGCCAGCAGTGAATTTGGGGTGGGGACAGTGATGGAGACCCAGTACTTC. Its translation is CASSEFGVGTVMETQYF. J is TRBJ2-5 and V is TRBV25-1; 7 bases are shared with TRBD1. Germline V gene data show CDR1 as MGHDK and CDR2 as SYGVNS. After removal of 1 base from V and 5 bases from J, the junction contained 13 bases not matched to a gene. The CDR3 runs to 17 residues. Full variable domain (remainder filled in from reference TRBV25-1 and TRBJ2-5): EADIYQTPRYLVIGTGKKITLECSQTMGHDKMYWYQQDPGMELHLIHYSYGVNSTEKGDLSSESTVSRIRTEHFPLTLESARPSHTSQYLCASSEFGVGTVMETQYFGPGTRLLVL.

In this sample, this clone turned up a few times. V gene TRBV9 combines with J gene TRBJ1-4; D is possibly TRBD1 (6 bases). Germline V CDR1 and CDR2: SGDLS, YYNGEE. The CDR3 runs 15 residues. V gave up 4 bases and J gave up 1 base, with 11 bases separating them. The CDR3 here is CASSPGTQTNEKLFF. The CDR3 bases are TGTGCCAGCAGCCCAGGGACACAAACTAATGAAAAACTGTTTTTT.

The V call is TRBV4-1, the J call TRBJ2-1; 14 bases match TRBD2. V was clipped by 5 bases and J by 4 bases; unmatched bases: 16. The CDR3 runs to 20 residues. Germline V lookup: CDR1 MGHRA, CDR2 YSYEKL. Here the CDR3 DNA reads TGCGCCAGCAGCATACGGTACGGGACTAGCGGGGGCCCCCCTTACAATGAGCAGTTCTTC. Encoded protein: CASSIRYGTSGGPPYNEQFF.

V is TRBV9 and J is TRBJ2-3; 8 bases are shared with TRBD2. J was trimmed by 2 bases and V by 8 bases; bases with no gene match: 7. This CDR3 is built from 14 residues. Per the germline V gene, CDR1 is SGDLS and CDR2 is YYNGEE. The CDR3, as DNA: TGTGCCAGTTCCCGGGGGGGGGACACAGATACGCAGTATTTT. Its translation: CASSRGGDTDTQYF.

The chain is built from TRBV2 and TRBJ1-6; no clear D gene. CDR1 and CDR2 (germline): SNHLY, FYNNEI. The CDR3 has 13 residues. With 10 bases removed from V and 6 bases from J, the gap between germline ends came to 13 bases. CDR3 loop: CANTRLPNSPLHF. The CDR3 DNA sequence: TGTGCCAACACCCGACTCCCTAATTCACCCCTCCACTTT. Based on the CDR3 plus reference TRBV2 and TRBJ1-6, the full variable domain is EPEVTQTPSHQVTQMGQEVILRCVPISNHLYFYWYRQILGQKVEFLVSFYNNEISEKSEIFDDQFSVERPDGSNFTLKIRSTKLEDSAMYFCANTRLPNSPLHFGNGTRLTVT.

The chain combines TRBV7-6 with TRBJ1-3; perhaps TRBD1 as D (5 bases). Germline CDR1 and CDR2: SGHVS and FNYEAQ. Trimming left V 4 bases short and J 1 base short, with 11 bases between. The CDR3 length is 15 residues. The CDR3 nucleotides are TGTGCCAGCAGCTACCTTCAGGGTTCTGGAAACACCATATATTTT. Its translation: CASSYLQGSGNTIYF.

The genes are TRBV27 and TRBJ2-7; 11 bases map to TRBD1. Germline V gives CDR1 MNHEY, CDR2 SMNVEV (reference sequence). The CDR3 runs to 16 residues. The V gene end was trimmed by 8 bases and the J gene end by 0 bases; junction bases not matched to a gene: 9. In DNA, the CDR3 is TGTGCCAGCCTAGTTCCGGGACAGGGGGGCTCCTACGAGCAGTACTTC. Its translation is CASLVPGQGGSYEQYF.

This clone was detected only a few times. The chain couples TRBV7-2 to TRBJ1-1; maybe TRBD1 (6 bases). V dropped 5 bases and J dropped 6 bases, with 13 bases sitting between them. The CDR3 has 13 residues. Germline-derived CDR1 and CDR2 are SGHTA and FQGNSA. Here the CDR3 reads CASSPSGVSEAFF. Written as DNA, the CDR3 is TGTGCCAGCAGCCCCTCAGGGGTATCTGAAGCTTTCTTT.

Turning to this clone: Compared with germline, one end of the junction differs, possibly owing to a read error. This chain connects TRBV7-9 to TRBJ1-2; possible D gene TRBD1, 6 bases. Per germline, CDR1 SEHNR and CDR2 FQNEAQ (reference sequence). The CDR3 runs to 13 residues. The CDR3 DNA is TGTTCCAGCAGCTCTACAGGGAACTATGGCTACACCTTC. This gives the protein CSSSSTGNYGYTF.

The chain combines TRBV7-6 with TRBJ2-5, with no clear D. There are 11 residues in the CDR3. The germline gives CDR1 SGHVS, CDR2 FNYEAQ. V lost 5 bases to trimming and J lost 1 base, with 2 bases between them. The CDR3 nucleotides read TGTGCCAGCAGCCTCCAAGAGACCCAGTACTTC. Translated, it gives CASSLQETQYF.